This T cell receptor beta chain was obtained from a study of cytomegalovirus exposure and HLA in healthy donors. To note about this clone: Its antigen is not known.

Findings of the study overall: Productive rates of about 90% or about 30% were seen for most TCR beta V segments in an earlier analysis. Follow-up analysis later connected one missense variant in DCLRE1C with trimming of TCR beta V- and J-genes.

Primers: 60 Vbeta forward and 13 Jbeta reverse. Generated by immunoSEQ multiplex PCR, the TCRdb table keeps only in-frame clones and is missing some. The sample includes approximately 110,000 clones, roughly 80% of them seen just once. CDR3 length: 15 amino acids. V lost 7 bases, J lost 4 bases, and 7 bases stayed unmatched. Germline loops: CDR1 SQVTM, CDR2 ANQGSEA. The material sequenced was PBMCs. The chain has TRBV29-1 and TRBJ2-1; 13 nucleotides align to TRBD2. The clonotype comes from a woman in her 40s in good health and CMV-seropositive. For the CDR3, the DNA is TGCAGCGGGGGGGGACTAGCGGGAACTTACAATGAGCAGTTCTTC. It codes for CSGGGLAGTYNEQFF.